This TCR beta chain was obtained from a study of blood T cell repertoires in COVID-19 (dated by TCRdb to about 2020). Study-wide context: The collaborator samples originated in the United States, Italy and Spain and spanned the acute and convalescent phases of COVID-19. The material from the prospective study consisted of cDNA or gDNA derived from T cells, B-cell-depleted T cells, or PBMCs. The dataset comprised deeply sampled blood TCRbeta repertoires from subjects exposed to, actively infected with, or recovered from COVID-19. A freely available public database, intended as a resource for researchers studying the immune response to SARS-CoV-2, is where the repertoires were released. Samples came from the ongoing ImmuneRACE study (first 160 participants) plus 1,254 subjects from 6 global collaborators. Nearly every sample came with metadata listing a de-identified subject ID, COVID-19 status, age in years and sex. HLA class I and class II types, where available, came from metadata supplied by the sample provider rather than from assay-based typing.

Comments on this clone: Its binding antigen is unknown. Base quality data are lacking; no much larger clone is found one base away.

The CDR3 starts with the cysteine, ends with the phenylalanine, and has 16 residues. The only DNA kept is the CDR3, 48 bases in frame from the first base. Cut back by 0 bases and 0 bases, the V and J ends lie 12 bases apart. Per the germline V gene, MGHRA is the CDR1 and YSYEKL is the CDR2. Paper-wide results and their limitations: Clinical and demographic metadata were provided uncurated, with the amount varying by source and participant.

TCRbeta CDR3 regions were amplified from genomic DNA by means of the immunoSEQ Assay, a bias-controlled multiplex PCR. In the authors' own workflow: Nucleated cell counts per sample were estimated from amplification of reference gene primers within the assay. Sequence reads were collapsed and filtered to measure the absolute abundance of every unique TCRbeta CDR3 rearrangement. For each sample, productive Simpson clonality was calculated as the square root of Simpson's diversity index across productive rearrangements. TCRdb's version of the immuneACCESS table is confined to in-frame rearrangements and falls short of the full clone set. An unresolved V gene accounts for under half of the shortfall where checked; the remainder is of unknown origin. From that table come the V and J calls and clone size; the DNA was used to work out D and trimming. Within this sample are some 400,000 clones, with around 87% of them counted one time only. Roughly 1.4% of the sample is in the top ten clones.

Participants in the prospective study were aged roughly 18 to 95 years, lived in 24 United States geographic areas, and enrolled through a virtual design. To assign participants to cohorts, the prospective study relied on clinical history that participants themselves reported in a screening survey and a study questionnaire. Recovered participants in ImmuneRACE Cohort 3 were defined as having two consecutive negative NP/OP PCR tests, clearance from a healthcare professional, or resolution of symptoms. Each participant in the prospective study had whole blood, serum and a nasopharyngeal or oropharyngeal swab collected by mobile phlebotomists. Prospective study participants could optionally give additional blood draws and questionnaires over an approximately 2-month period. Before DNA extraction, blood samples from the prospective study were shipped at room temperature or frozen.

The rearranged segments are TRBV4-1 and TRBJ2-7, with TRBD2 as a weak D call on 5 bases. Sequenced material: PBMCs or T cells enriched from blood (not recorded which). This TCR was recovered from a man aged 25 to 40 who had recovered from COVID-19. The nucleotides are TGCGCCAGCAGCCAAGATAGGTGGGAGAGCTCCTACGAGCAGTACTTC. Translated, it reads CASSQDRWESSYEQYF.